Listed below are T cell receptor beta chains from one sample, sequenced in a study of T cells in Graves' hyperthyroidism and ophthalmopathy. TCRdb independently ran MiXCR on the multiplex PCR reads; one entry per CDR3 protein. The data show about 410,000 distinct CDR3 sequences, about 15% seen once. The sequenced sample consisted of blood. The source of these receptors is a man aged 18 to 30 with Graves' ophthalmopathy. The CDR3 runs from the conserved cysteine through the conserved F or W. Each record gives: D gene, V gene, clone size, J gene, CDR3 protein, CDR3 DNA. D genes are given only for firm matches. A clone size is listed for some rows: how often the clone was seen (once, few, many), or a class if it is expanded.

TRBD2	TRBV20-1	many	TRBJ2-1	CSANHRGPTTSGRPEQFF	TGCAGTGCTAACCACAGGGGGCCAACTACTAGCGGGAGACCTGAGCAGTTCTTC
-	TRBV5-8	many	TRBJ1-2	CASSLVLTDYGYTF	TGTGCCAGCAGCTTGGTTCTCACAGACTATGGCTACACCTTC
TRBD1	TRBV12-3/TRBV12-4	many	TRBJ2-5	CASSPRQGAYQETQYF	TGTGCCAGCAGCCCCAGACAGGGGGCCTACCAAGAGACCCAGTACTTC
-	TRBV20-1	few	TRBJ1-6	CSARGTIDSPLHF	TGCAGTGCCCGAGGGACCATTGATTCACCCCTCCACTTT
-	TRBV7-2	few	TRBJ1-2	CASRASGDSNYDYTF	TGTGCCAGCAGAGCCTCAGGGGATTCTAACTATGACTACACCTTC
TRBD2	TRBV24-1	many	TRBJ2-1	CATSDLAGAYNEQFF	TGTGCCACCAGCGACCTAGCGGGTGCCTACAATGAGCAGTTCTTC
TRBD2	TRBV6-5	few	TRBJ2-1	CASSYSRTSGINKQFF	TGTGCCAGCAGTTACTCGAGGACTAGCGGGATCAATAAGCAGTTCTTC
-	TRBV19	few	TRBJ1-6	CASSMEGTGLDSPLHF	TGTGCCAGTAGTATGGAGGGCACTGGTCTCGATTCACCCCTCCACTTT
-	TRBV28	many	TRBJ1-1	CASSSQNTEAFF	TGTGCCAGCAGTTCCCAGAACACTGAAGCTTTCTTT
TRBD1	TRBV5-6	once	TRBJ1-1	CASSLGTGGYTEAFF	TGTGCCAGCAGCTTAGGGACAGGGGGTTACACTGAAGCTTTCTTT
-	TRBV7-9	many	TRBJ2-1	CASRFTHEQFF	TGTGCCAGCAGATTTACACATGAGCAGTTCTTC
-	TRBV27	few	TRBJ2-2	CASGRDLTAGELFF	TGTGCCAGCGGCCGGGACTTGACGGCCGGGGAGCTGTTTTTT
TRBD1	TRBV12-3/TRBV12-4	-	TRBJ2-7	CASSSPGQDSYEQYF	TGTGCCAGCAGTTCCCCGGGACAGGACTCCTACGAGCAGTACTTC
-	TRBV11-3	-	TRBJ2-7	CASSARNGFGEQYF	TGTGCCAGCAGCGCAAGAAATGGATTCGGCGAGCAGTACTTC
-	TRBV11-3	few	TRBJ1-4	CASSLAGGLDEKLFF	TGTGCCAGCAGCTTAGCTGGGGGGCTTGATGAAAAACTGTTTTTT
TRBD2	TRBV11-2	many	TRBJ2-4	CASSSRTSGGLAKNIQYF	TGTGCCAGCAGCTCCCGGACTAGCGGGGGTCTAGCCAAAAACATTCAGTACTTC
-	TRBV6-1	many	TRBJ2-6	CEVGRLTGANVLTF	TGTGAAGTGGGACGGTTAACTGGGGCCAACGTCCTGACTTTC
TRBD2	TRBV12-3/TRBV12-4	-	TRBJ2-1	CASTLSGEALNEQFF	TGTGCCAGCACCCTTAGCGGGGAGGCCCTCAATGAGCAGTTCTTC
-	TRBV19	many	TRBJ2-1	CASRRGDEQFF	TGTGCCAGCCGAAGGGGCGATGAGCAGTTCTTC
TRBD2	TRBV5-1	few	TRBJ2-3	CASSLGLAAGRGSTDTQYF	TGCGCCAGCAGCCTCGGACTAGCGGCAGGCCGGGGGTCCACAGATACGCAGTATTTT
-	TRBV27	many	TRBJ2-2	CASSLPSGELFF	TGTGCCAGCAGTTTGCCAAGTGGGGAGCTGTTTTTT
-	TRBV5-1	-	TRBJ1-2	CASSTTANYGYTF	TGCGCCAGCAGTACAACAGCAAACTATGGCTACACCTTC
-	TRBV18	many	TRBJ2-2	CASSPPSLAGELFF	TGTGCCAGCTCACCACCCAGCCTCGCCGGGGAGCTGTTTTTT
-	TRBV30	many	TRBJ2-7	CASSRDVSYEQYF	TGTGCCAGCAGCCGGGACGTTTCCTACGAGCAGTACTTC
-	TRBV12-3/TRBV12-4	many	TRBJ1-3	CASTPSSSGNTIYF	TGTGCCAGCACCCCGTCCAGCTCTGGAAACACCATATATTTT
TRBD2	TRBV27	-	TRBJ2-1	CASSPMGLAGYNEQFF	TGTGCCAGCAGCCCAATGGGACTAGCGGGTTACAATGAGCAGTTCTTC
-	TRBV4-1	many	TRBJ1-5	CASSLTTEQPQHF	TGCGCCAGCAGCCTCACGACCGAACAGCCCCAGCATTTT
-	TRBV19	-	TRBJ1-1	CASSIAGAGAFF	TGTGCCAGTAGTATCGCCGGGGCTGGAGCTTTCTTT
-	TRBV11-2	-	TRBJ1-5	CASSLAIQGNQPQHF	TGTGCCAGCAGCTTGGCCATACAGGGAAATCAGCCCCAGCATTTT
TRBD1	TRBV5-1	many	TRBJ1-2	CASSLTGQGWDGYTF	TGCGCCAGCAGCTTAACCGGACAGGGATGGGATGGCTACACCTTC
TRBD2	TRBV12-3/TRBV12-4	many	TRBJ2-1	CASSLGGSSNEQFF	TGTGCCAGCAGTCTCGGCGGGAGTAGCAATGAGCAGTTCTTC
-	TRBV9	many	TRBJ1-1	CASSVGGGVTEAFF	TGTGCCAGCAGCGTAGGAGGGGGTGTCACTGAAGCTTTCTTT
-	TRBV13	many	TRBJ1-2	CASSSKGLEGYTF	TGTGCCAGCAGCTCGAAAGGGTTGGAGGGCTACACCTTC
-	TRBV7-2	many	TRBJ2-7	CASSLVRDTTYEQYF	TGTGCCAGCAGCTTAGTTCGGGACACAACCTACGAGCAGTACTTC
-	TRBV15	-	TRBJ1-5	CATGAHQPQHF	TGTGCCACCGGGGCCCATCAGCCCCAGCATTTT
-	TRBV6-1	few	TRBJ1-2	CASSHGQIANYGYTF	TGTGCCAGCAGCCACGGACAGATAGCTAACTATGGCTACACCTTC
-	TRBV19	many	TRBJ1-1	CASSTGGGAEAFF	TGTGCCAGTAGTACCGGAGGGGGGGCTGAAGCTTTCTTT
-	TRBV6-1	many	TRBJ2-7	CASSEWGFPYEQYF	TGTGCCAGCAGTGAGTGGGGGTTCCCCTACGAGCAGTACTTC
-	TRBV5-5	-	TRBJ1-3	CASSLGSDPTGNTIYF	TGTGCCAGCAGCCTGGGGTCGGATCCCACCGGAAACACCATATATTTT
TRBD2	TRBV14	few	TRBJ2-1	CASSLEGLAYYNEQFF	TGTGCCAGCAGCCTAGAAGGACTAGCGTATTACAATGAGCAGTTCTTC
-	TRBV20-1	-	TRBJ1-5	CSARDQGGNQPQHF	TGCAGTGCTAGAGATCAGGGCGGCAATCAGCCCCAGCATTTT
-	TRBV13	few	TRBJ2-7	CASSSDGSYEQYF	TGTGCCAGCAGCTCGGACGGTTCCTACGAGCAGTACTTC
TRBD1	TRBV5-1	many	TRBJ1-1	CASSSQGADFKAFF	TGCGCCAGCAGCAGCCAGGGGGCGGATTTCAAAGCTTTCTTT
-	TRBV4-2	many	TRBJ1-4	CASRFWGEKLFF	TGTGCCAGCAGATTCTGGGGGGAAAAACTGTTTTTT
-	TRBV27	many	TRBJ2-7	CASSLLGKGAYEQYF	TGTGCCAGCAGTTTACTGGGCAAGGGGGCCTACGAGCAGTACTTC
-	TRBV20-1	-	TRBJ2-5	CSALMSLDSETQYF	TGCAGTGCACTGATGTCGCTAGACTCAGAGACCCAGTACTTC
-	TRBV4-2	few	TRBJ2-2	CASSQDLTSPGELFF	TGTGCCAGCAGCCAAGATCTAACCAGCCCCGGGGAGCTGTTTTTT
TRBD2	TRBV6-1	-	TRBJ2-4	CASSPPGTRNIQYF	TGTGCCAGCAGTCCCCCCGGGACTAGAAACATTCAGTACTTC
-	TRBV6-6	many	TRBJ1-2	CASSYSPGRGGYTF	TGTGCCAGCAGTTACTCGCCAGGGAGAGGTGGCTACACCTTC
TRBD2	TRBV29-1	-	TRBJ2-7	CSVINTLAGGPPSYEQYF	TGCAGCGTTATTAACACCCTAGCGGGAGGGCCTCCCTCCTACGAGCAGTACTTC
-	TRBV12-3/TRBV12-4	many	TRBJ2-7	CASSRDHRAYEQYF	TGTGCCAGCAGCCGGGACCATAGGGCCTACGAGCAGTACTTC
-	TRBV19	many	TRBJ1-1	CASSMQKNSNTEAFF	TGTGCCAGTTCGATGCAGAAGAACAGTAACACTGAAGCTTTCTTT
TRBD2	TRBV15	many	TRBJ2-4	CATSREGMRGSKNIQYF	TGTGCCACCAGCAGAGAAGGCATGCGGGGGTCAAAAAACATTCAGTACTTC
-	TRBV5-6	many	TRBJ2-5	CASSPAWGETQYF	TGTGCCAGCAGCCCGGCGTGGGGGGAGACCCAGTACTTC